This T cell receptor (beta chain) was captured by sequencing in a study of T cells in Graves' hyperthyroidism and ophthalmopathy. Amplification yielded TCR beta CDR3 regions, with RNA transcripts as the source. The TCR CDR3 first-round RT-PCR relied on the HTBI primer set. In TCRdb, the multiplex PCR reads were re-called with MiXCR into one record per CDR3 protein. Seen here are about 610,000 distinct CDR3 sequences, about 14% observed once, and the top ten hold around 4.1%. Points on this clonotype: Being one base from a much bigger clone, this may be a read error.

Trimming took off 1 base at V and 4 bases at J, with 7 bases between the two ends. Germline V gene data show CDR1 as SEHNR and CDR2 as FQNEAQ (reference sequence). This CDR3 has 13 residues. The chain recombines TRBV7-9 with TRBJ1-1; D is undetermined. The specimen was blood. The receptor comes from a woman aged 40 to 55 with Graves' ophthalmopathy. In DNA form, the CDR3 reads TGTGCCAGCAGCTTAGAGTCGATCACTGAAGCTTTCTTT. The encoded protein is CASSLESITEAFF.